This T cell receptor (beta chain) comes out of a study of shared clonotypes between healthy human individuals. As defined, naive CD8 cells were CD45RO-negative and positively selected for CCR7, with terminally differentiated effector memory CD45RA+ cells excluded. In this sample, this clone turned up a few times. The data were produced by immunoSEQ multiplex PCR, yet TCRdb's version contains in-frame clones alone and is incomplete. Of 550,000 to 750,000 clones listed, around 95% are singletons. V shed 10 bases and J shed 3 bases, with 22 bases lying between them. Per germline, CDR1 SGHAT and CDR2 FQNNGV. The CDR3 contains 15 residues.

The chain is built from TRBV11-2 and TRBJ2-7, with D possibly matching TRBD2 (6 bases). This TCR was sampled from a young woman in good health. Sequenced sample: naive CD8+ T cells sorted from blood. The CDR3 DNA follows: TGTGCCACCACCCAGGACGGGAGCCTTCTCTACGAGCAGTACTTC. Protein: CATTQDGSLLYEQYF. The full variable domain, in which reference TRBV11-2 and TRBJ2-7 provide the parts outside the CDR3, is EAGVAQSPRYKIIEKRQSVAFWCNPISGHATLYWYQQILGQGPKLLIQFQNNGVVDDSQLPKDRFSAERLKGVDSTLKIQPAKLEDSAVYLCATTQDGSLLYEQYFGPGTRLTVT.